This T cell receptor (beta chain) was sequenced during a study of T cells in Graves' hyperthyroidism and ophthalmopathy. Study-level results: Ophthalmopathy stood apart from stable hyperthyroidism in a 13 V-J model.

Pregnant or lactating patients were excluded, as were those with uncontrolled infection or other autoimmune disease. Clinical symptoms, serum thyroxine and TRAb, thyroid ultrasound and orbital computed tomography were used for the diagnoses. Authors of the study amplified TCR beta CDR3 regions from RNA transcripts. The HTBI primer set was used in a first-round RT-PCR of the TCR CDR3. TCRdb used MiXCR to reprocess the multiplex PCR reads, holding one entry per CDR3 protein. This table holds about 410,000 distinct CDR3 sequences, approximately 14% found once. The sample holds many counts of this clonotype. The antigen is undetermined. The CDR3 is 18 amino acids. V lost 6 bases and J lost 5, with 29 bases in between. Germline V CDR1 and CDR2: DFQATT, SNEGSKA (reference sequence).

The V and J genes are TRBV20-1 and TRBJ1-5; D perhaps matches TRBD1 (5 bases). The sample comprised blood. This TCR was sampled from a man younger than 35 with Graves' ophthalmopathy. For the CDR3, the DNA is TGCAGTGCCCCGGGGGACCCCGAATCCACTTCAGGGTATCAGCCCCAGCATTTT. Amino acid sequence: CSAPGDPESTSGYQPQHF.